Below are 22 T cell receptor beta chains sequenced from a single sample in a study of monozygotic twins with inflammatory bowel disease. TCRdb derives one entry per CDR3 protein from the 5' RACE reads, leaving out DNA. This sample lists about 300,000 distinct CDR3 sequences; its ten largest clones have over 5.5%. The specimen was blood. The origin of the receptors is a human donor with ulcerative colitis or Crohn's disease, or a healthy co-twin of an affected twin (not recorded which).

The rearrangement joins TRBV7-2 to TRBJ1-1. There are 14 residues in the CDR3. The germline V gene has CDR1 SGHTA and CDR2 FQGNSA. The CDR3: CASSLQKLNTEAFF.

V gene TRBV6-1 combines with J gene TRBJ2-7; TCRdb's D call, TRBD2, is unchecked because there is no DNA. Germline V gene lookup returns CDR1 MNHNS and CDR2 SASEGT. This CDR3 has 17 residues. CDR3 residues: CASSEFGPHLGLTEQYF.

This chain links TRBV12-3 or TRBV12-4 with TRBJ2-3; lacking DNA, the TRBD1 call made by TCRdb goes unchecked. The CDR3 has 13 residues. CDR3 sequence reads: CSSSFRGEDTQYF.

V gene TRBV4-3 combines with J gene TRBJ1-4; TCRdb selects TRBD1, and the lack of DNA leaves this call unchecked. The CDR3 runs 17 residues. Germline V lookup: CDR1 LGHNA, CDR2 YSLEER. CDR3 loop: CASSQAPLGGVNEKLFF.

The chain has TRBV7-2 and TRBJ1-6. The CDR3 consists of 14 residues. Germline lookup yields CDR1 SGHTA and CDR2 FQGNSA. The CDR3 is CASSLGLGLGPLHF. Based on the CDR3 plus reference TRBV7-2 and TRBJ1-6, the full variable domain is GAGVSQSPSNKVTEKGKDVELRCDPISGHTALYWYRQSLGQGLEFLIYFQGNSAPDKSGLPSDRFSAERTGGSVSTLTIQRTQQEDSAVYLCASSLGLGLGPLHFGNGTRLTVT.

The V gene is TRBV6-2 or TRBV6-3, the J gene TRBJ2-4. Germline V lookup: CDR1 MNHEY, CDR2 SVGEGT. CDR3 length equals 16 residues. CDR3 sequence reads: CASSYSLRSAKNIQYF.

The chain combines TRBV12-3 or TRBV12-4 with TRBJ2-5; the D call of TRBD2 rests on TCRdb alone, since no DNA is present to check it. This CDR3 is 15 amino acids long. CDR3 amino acids: CASSSLEGQRETQYF.

The rearrangement joins TRBV7-2 to TRBJ2-3. The germline V gene encodes CDR1 SGHTA and CDR2 FQGNSA. The CDR3 totals 14 residues. The CDR3 is CASSLANQLDTQYF.

The rearrangement links TRBV20-1 to TRBJ2-7; TCRdb reports TRBD2, a call that lacks DNA to check it against. The CDR3 spans 14 residues. Germline lookup yields CDR1 DFQATT and CDR2 SNEGSKA (reference sequence). CDR3: CSARKRGGSYEQYF.

The chain couples TRBV20-1 to TRBJ1-5; the D gene TCRdb calls, TRBD1, cannot be checked with no DNA. Germline V gene sequence: CDR1 DFQATT, CDR2 SNEGSKA (reference sequence). This CDR3 has 15 residues. CDR3 residues: CSARNPDRGHQPQHF.

V gene TRBV7-9 combines with J gene TRBJ2-1; the TCRdb call, TRBD1, lacks DNA for checking. The CDR3 covers 15 residues. CDR1 and CDR2 (germline): SEHNR, FQNEAQ (reference sequence). The CDR3 spells CASSAGVAAGNEQFF.

The chain carries TRBV6-5 and TRBJ2-2; TCRdb's D call, TRBD1, is unchecked because there is no DNA. The CDR3 extends over 16 amino acids. Germline values: CDR1 MNHEY, CDR2 SVGAGI. Here the CDR3 reads CASSYGRTTNTGELFF.

This chain joins TRBV7-9 and TRBJ1-5; with no DNA, the TCRdb D assignment of TRBD1 cannot be verified. The CDR3 has 15 amino acids. Germline lookup yields CDR1 SEHNR and CDR2 FQNEAQ (reference sequence). This CDR3 reads CASSLYLGGMEPQHF.

The rearrangement uses TRBV3-1 and TRBJ1-2. Looked up from germline, CDR1 is LGHDT and CDR2 is YNNKEL (reference sequence). CDR3 length equals 13 residues. This CDR3 reads CASSQRGGSGYTF. The variable domain in full, completed from reference TRBV3-1 and TRBJ1-2, reads DTAVSQTPKYLVTQMGNDKSIKCEQNLGHDTMYWYKQDSKKFLKIMFSYNNKELIINETVPNRFSPKSPDKAHLNLHINSLELGDSAVYFCASSQRGGSGYTFGSGTRLTVV.

The V and J genes are TRBV27 and TRBJ2-2; there is no DNA to check the TCRdb D call of TRBD1. The germline V gene has CDR1 MNHEY and CDR2 SMNVEV (reference sequence). This CDR3 has 15 residues. The CDR3 is CASRGGTVNTGELFF.

This chain uses TRBV6-5 with TRBJ2-3; TCRdb lists TRBD1, though no DNA is available to test this call. Germline V gene data show CDR1 as MNHEY and CDR2 as SVGAGI. The CDR3 loop spans 13 amino acids. CDR3 region: CASSLMGGDTQYF.

V gene TRBV7-2 combines with J gene TRBJ2-1; TCRdb's D call, TRBD2, is unchecked because there is no DNA. Germline V lookup: CDR1 SGHTA, CDR2 FQGNSA. The CDR3 contains 13 residues. CDR3: CASSLFGGNEQFF.

This chain links TRBV9 with TRBJ2-1. The CDR3 is 15 amino acids. Per germline, CDR1 SGDLS and CDR2 YYNGEE. CDR3 loop: CASSEIARSYNEQFF.

This rearrangement joins TRBV6-2 or TRBV6-3 to TRBJ2-4; checking the TCRdb D call of TRBD2 is not possible without DNA. From germline, CDR1 is MNHEY and CDR2 SVGEGT. The CDR3 extends over 15 amino acids. The CDR3 sequence: CASSSSSPLRNIQYF.

The CDR3 protein is CASGLIGANVLTF. The chain links TRBV12-5 to TRBJ2-6. This CDR3 comprises 13 residues. In germline, CDR1 is LGHNT, CDR2 FRNRAP.

The chain employs TRBV9 and TRBJ1-2; TCRdb returns TRBD1, unconfirmable since there is no DNA. This CDR3 region has 15 residues. From germline, CDR1 is SGDLS and CDR2 YYNGEE. CDR3 amino acids: CASSATTGASYGYTF. Complete variable domain (other parts from reference TRBV9 and TRBJ1-2): DSGVTQTPKHLITATGQRVTLRCSPRSGDLSVYWYQQSLDQGLQFLIQYYNGEERAKGNILERFSAQQFPDLHSELNLSSLELGDSALYFCASSATTGASYGYTFGSGTRLTVV.

The genes are TRBV28 and TRBJ2-7. CDR1 MDHEN and CDR2 SYDVKM come from the germline V gene. CDR3 length: 13 residues. CDR3 region: CASAAGGSYEQYF.